The clone carrying this T cell receptor (beta chain) appeared a few times. What it binds is unknown. Use of 60 Vbeta and 13 Jbeta primers characterized the PCR. The repertoire was sequenced with immunoSEQ multiplex PCR; TCRdb's copy has only in-frame clones and lacks some. The table has 150,000 to 200,000 clones, roughly 80% seen once. This specimen comes from a study of cytomegalovirus exposure and HLA in healthy donors. Notes on the study in general: Most subjects' HLA-A and HLA-B alleles were reportedly predicted from TCR beta sequences. Approximately 160 TCR beta chains were listed as cytomegalovirus-associated. Presence/absence analysis assumed near-uniform sequencing depth across donors. The Asian-associated ancestry cluster reportedly had fewer N-insertions than the approximately 700-donor mean in a later analysis.

The V segment lost 8 bases and the J segment 5 bases; nucleotides outside the gene matches: 5. The CDR3 consists of 12 residues. Germline assignment: CDR1 MNHNS and CDR2 SASEGT. The V and J genes are TRBV6-1 and TRBJ2-5; 7 positions match TRBD1. The TCR sequence derives from a young woman in good health and CMV-seronegative. Specimen: PBMCs. CDR3 protein: CASQGDWETQYF. CDR3 bases: TGTGCCAGCCAGGGGGATTGGGAGACCCAGTACTTC.